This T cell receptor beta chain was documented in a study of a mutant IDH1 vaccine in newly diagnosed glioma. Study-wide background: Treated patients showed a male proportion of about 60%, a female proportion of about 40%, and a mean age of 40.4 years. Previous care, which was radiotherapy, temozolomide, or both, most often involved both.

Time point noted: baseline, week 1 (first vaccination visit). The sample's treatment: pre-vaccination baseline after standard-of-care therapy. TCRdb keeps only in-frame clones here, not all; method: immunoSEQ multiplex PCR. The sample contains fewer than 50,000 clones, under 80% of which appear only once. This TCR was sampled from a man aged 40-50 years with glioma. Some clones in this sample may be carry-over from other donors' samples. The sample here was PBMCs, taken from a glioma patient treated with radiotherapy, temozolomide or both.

The CDR3 loop is CASSRGGITYEQYF. CDR3 DNA sequence: TGCGCCAGCAGCAGGGGGGGGATAACCTACGAGCAGTACTTC. V usage is TRBV5-1 and J usage is TRBJ2-7, with a tentative D call TRBD2 (7 bases). This CDR3 region has 14 residues. Germline V gene data show CDR1 as SGHRS and CDR2 as YFSETQ. V lost 4 bases, J lost 2 bases, and 13 bases lay in between.